Listed here are 24 T cell receptor beta chains from one sample, sequenced in a study of beta chain features in type 1 diabetes. The entirety of the isolated RNA underwent reverse transcription, so expressed TCRB transcripts were sequenced. TCRdb's copy holds only in-frame clones and misses some; the assay was immunoSEQ multiplex PCR. The sample lists about 360,000 clones, over 10% occurring once. The source material was naive CD4+ T cells from blood. Receptors originate from a man younger than 30 in good health.

The chain uses TRBV7-3 and TRBJ2-3; no firm D call. Germline values: CDR1 SGHTA, CDR2 FQGTGA. V lost 1 base, J lost 0 bases, and 5 bases lay in between. This CDR3 has 14 residues. CDR3 sequence (DNA): TGTGCCAGCAGCTTAATCCCTAGCACAGATACGCAGTATTTT. This encodes CASSLIPSTDTQYF.

The chain carries TRBV30 and TRBJ2-5, with a tentative D call TRBD2 (7 bases). CDR1 and CDR2 (germline): GTSNPN, SVGIG (reference sequence). V gave up 8 bases and J gave up 3 bases, with 22 bases separating them. The CDR3 runs 15 residues. CDR3 region: CALDREGGAEETQYF. The CDR3 DNA sequence: TGTGCCCTGGATCGAGAAGGGGGGGCGGAAGAGACCCAGTACTTC.

This clone was picked up a small number of times. The rearrangement uses TRBV5-1 and TRBJ2-7; D may be TRBD1 (5 bases). The ends were cut back, 2 bases at V and 3 bases at J, with 9 bases in the middle. Germline V lookup: CDR1 SGHRS, CDR2 YFSETQ. CDR3 length equals 13 residues. CDR3 DNA: TGCGCCAGCAGCTTTACGACAGACTACGAGCAGTACTTC. Translated, it gives CASSFTTDYEQYF. Complete variable domain (other parts from reference TRBV5-1 and TRBJ2-7): KAGVTQTPRYLIKTRGQQVTLSCSPISGHRSVSWYQQTPGQGLQFLFEYFSETQRNKGNFPGRFSGRQFSNSRSEMNVSTLELGDSALYLCASSFTTDYEQYFGPGTRLTVT.

The chain uses TRBV9 and TRBJ2-7, with D perhaps matching TRBD2 (5 bases). The germline V gene encodes CDR1 SGDLS and CDR2 YYNGEE. Deletions cut 3 bases from V and 7 bases from J, with 14 bases between. This CDR3 region has 13 residues. The CDR3 DNA follows: TGTGCCAGCAGCGGGACTTTGGTGGGAGAGCAGTACTTC. Translating it yields CASSGTLVGEQYF. Drawing the rest from reference TRBV9 and TRBJ2-7, the complete variable domain is DSGVTQTPKHLITATGQRVTLRCSPRSGDLSVYWYQQSLDQGLQFLIQYYNGEERAKGNILERFSAQQFPDLHSELNLSSLELGDSALYFCASSGTLVGEQYFGPGTRLTVT.

This chain connects TRBV7-9 to TRBJ2-1; the D is unclear. From germline, CDR1 is SEHNR and CDR2 FQNEAQ (reference sequence). CDR3 size: 14 residues. V was shortened by 1 base and J by 5 bases, with 9 bases between the two germline ends. The CDR3 DNA follows: TGTGCCAGCAGCTTAGAGTCGCGTGACAATGAGCAGTTCTTC. Translating it yields CASSLESRDNEQFF. Full variable domain (rest looked up from reference TRBV7-9 and TRBJ2-1): DTGVSQNPRHKITKRGQNVTFRCDPISEHNRLYWYRQTLGQGPEFLTYFQNEAQLEKSRLLSDRFSAERPKGSFSTLEIQRTEQGDSAMYLCASSLESRDNEQFFGPGTRLTVL.

A few counts support this clone. The V gene is TRBV2, the J gene TRBJ1-1; D is unresolved. V was trimmed by 7 bases and J by 3 bases, leaving 9 bases between them. The CDR3 is 12 amino acids. Germline V gives CDR1 SNHLY, CDR2 FYNNEI. The CDR3 protein is CASTRVDTEAFF. The DNA of the CDR3 is TGTGCCAGCACTCGGGTCGACACTGAAGCTTTCTTT.

A few counts support this clone. This chain links TRBV30 with TRBJ2-1, with TRBD1 as a possible D gene (6 bases). The germline V and J ends were trimmed by 5 bases and 12 bases, with 17 bases remaining between them. This CDR3 has 12 amino acids. Germline V gene data show CDR1 as GTSNPN and CDR2 as SVGIG (reference sequence). The CDR3 sequence is CAWSSGGLGQFF. CDR3 nucleotide sequence: TGTGCCTGGTCCAGTGGGGGCCTGGGGCAGTTCTTC.

This clone showed up just a few times. The genes are TRBV19 and TRBJ2-3; D is perhaps TRBD1 (5 bases). V gave up 9 bases and J gave up 4 bases, with 14 bases separating them. The CDR3 totals 13 residues. Germline loops: CDR1 LNHDA, CDR2 SQIVND (reference sequence). The CDR3 DNA reads TGTGCCAGCAACCGGCCAGGGTCAGATACGCAGTATTTT. Translation gives CASNRPGSDTQYF.

This clone came up a few times. This CDR3 is CASSFQGAIPYGYTF. In DNA form, the CDR3 reads TGTGCCAGCAGCTTTCAGGGGGCCATTCCTTATGGCTACACCTTC. The chain links TRBV7-2 to TRBJ1-2; 8 bases align to TRBD1. Trimming cost V 3 bases and J 5 bases; bases outside gene matches: 8. CDR3 length: 15 amino acids. Per germline, CDR1 SGHTA and CDR2 FQGNSA.

The V and J genes are TRBV2 and TRBJ1-5; TRBD1 aligns across 7 bases. V was pared by 6 bases and J by 11 bases, with 10 bases of the junction left unmatched. Germline V gene sequence: CDR1 SNHLY, CDR2 FYNNEI. The CDR3 extends over 13 amino acids. DNA of the CDR3: TGTGCCAGCAGGCCGCTAGGGGACAGTACCCAGCATTTT. Residues: CASRPLGDSTQHF. Complete variable domain (other parts from reference TRBV2 and TRBJ1-5): EPEVTQTPSHQVTQMGQEVILRCVPISNHLYFYWYRQILGQKVEFLVSFYNNEISEKSEIFDDQFSVERPDGSNFTLKIRSTKLEDSAMYFCASRPLGDSTQHFGDGTRLSIL.

V gene TRBV27 combines with J gene TRBJ2-5; D is unclear. The CDR3 has 13 amino acids. The germline gives CDR1 MNHEY, CDR2 SMNVEV (reference sequence). V was cut by 5 bases and J by 1 base, with 8 bases left in between. Written as DNA, the CDR3 is TGTGCCAGCAGTCTCTCCTTCCAAGAGACCCAGTACTTC. This sequence encodes CASSLSFQETQYF.

This clone was found a few times. The chain has TRBV4-2 and TRBJ2-5; tentatively, D is TRBD2 (5 bases). Germline V lookup: CDR1 LGHNA, CDR2 YNFKEQ. The V and J ends lost 1 base and 0 bases respectively, with 15 bases between them. This CDR3 is 17 amino acids long. For the CDR3, the DNA is TGTGCCAGCAGCCAAGTGAGAGGGCGGAGGTACCAAGAGACCCAGTACTTC. This gives the protein CASSQVRGRRYQETQYF.

Only one count was recorded for this clone. The chain uses TRBV7-2 and TRBJ1-2, with 7 bases fitting TRBD1. CDR1 is SGHTA, CDR2 FQGNSA, per germline. Trimming cost V 1 base and J 7 bases; bases outside gene matches: 6. This CDR3 contains 14 residues. The CDR3 loop reads CASSLDRQGTGYTF. The CDR3 nucleotides are TGTGCCAGCAGCTTAGACCGACAGGGAACTGGCTACACCTTC. Complete variable domain (other parts from reference TRBV7-2 and TRBJ1-2): GAGVSQSPSNKVTEKGKDVELRCDPISGHTALYWYRQSLGQGLEFLIYFQGNSAPDKSGLPSDRFSAERTGGSVSTLTIQRTQQEDSAVYLCASSLDRQGTGYTFGSGTRLTVV.

The chain has TRBV29-1 and TRBJ2-6; D might be TRBD1 (6 bases). Germline CDR1 SQVTM, CDR2 ANQGSEA. The length of the CDR3 is 17 residues. Trimming took 6 bases from V and 0 from J, leaving 18 bases between them. The CDR3, as DNA: TGCAGCGTCGCCCCGGACAGTGCTAACTCTGGGGCCAACGTCCTGACTTTC. Translation gives CSVAPDSANSGANVLTF.

This clone has just a few counts. The chain links TRBV9 to TRBJ1-1; D remains ambiguous. Per the germline V gene, CDR1 is SGDLS and CDR2 is YYNGEE. The CDR3 is 13 residues long. V lost 4 bases, J lost 1 base, and 8 bases lay in between. The CDR3 loop is CASSPGSNTEAFF. The CDR3 bases are TGTGCCAGCAGCCCAGGATCGAACACTGAAGCTTTCTTT.

This chain uses TRBV2 with TRBJ1-6; unclear D gene. This CDR3 spans 13 amino acids. V lost 3 bases and J lost 7, with 7 bases in between. The germline gives CDR1 SNHLY, CDR2 FYNNEI. The CDR3 loop reads CASSDGENSPLHF. The CDR3 coding sequence is TGTGCCAGCAGTGATGGGGAGAATTCACCCCTCCACTTT.

The gene calls are TRBV7-9 and TRBJ2-1, with TRBD2 matching 7 bases. The CDR3 consists of 16 residues. V trimming: 5 bases; J trimming: 7 bases; junction bases outside the gene matches: 14. Germline loops: CDR1 SEHNR, CDR2 FQNEAQ (reference sequence). CDR3 loop: CASSASRASGRNEQFF. The CDR3 nucleotides are TGTGCCAGCAGCGCAAGTAGGGCTAGCGGTCGTAATGAGCAGTTCTTC.

The sample holds a few counts of this clone. The chain carries TRBV10-3 and TRBJ2-7; TRBD1 matches 8 bases. The CDR3 length is 14 residues. The ends lost 5 bases at V and 2 bases at J; junction bases unmatched: 5. From germline, CDR1 is ENHRY and CDR2 SYGVKD. The CDR3 is CAISSTGVTYEQYF. The CDR3 nucleotides read TGTGCCATCAGTTCGACAGGGGTAACCTACGAGCAGTACTTC.

This clone was counted between two and nine times. In DNA, the CDR3 is TGTGCCAGTGCCCCCTGGCAGGCCAACAATCAGCCCCAGCATTTT. As protein: CASAPWQANNQPQHF. J is TRBJ1-5 and V is TRBV19, with no clear D. The CDR3 is made up of 15 amino acids. In germline, CDR1 is LNHDA, CDR2 SQIVND (reference sequence). V lost 8 bases to trimming and J lost 3 bases, with 17 bases between them.

This clone was picked up a small number of times. The CDR3 region has the DNA TGTGCCAGCAGCCCAGGGCGTCGCGGGGGGGCCCGAGAGACCCAGTACTTC. This codes for CASSPGRRGGARETQYF. V usage is TRBV7-2 and J usage is TRBJ2-5; 9 bases are shared with TRBD2. Germline CDR1 SGHTA, CDR2 FQGNSA. V shed 5 bases, J shed 4 bases, and the junction held 14 bases outside the gene matches. This CDR3 spans 17 amino acids.

This clone was detected a few times. The rearrangement joins TRBV28 to TRBJ2-5, with D tentatively TRBD2 (5 bases). V was pared by 3 bases and J by 5 bases, with 10 bases between. The CDR3 runs 13 residues. CDR1 and CDR2 from the germline V gene are MDHEN and SYDVKM. This chain's CDR3 is CASSLSRRETQYF. Written as DNA, the CDR3 is TGTGCCAGCAGTTTGTCCCGGAGGGAGACCCAGTACTTC.

The J gene is TRBJ2-7, the V gene TRBV28; no clear D gene. Germline V lookup: CDR1 MDHEN, CDR2 SYDVKM. V was cut by 5 bases and J by 6 bases, with 8 bases left in between. The length of the CDR3 is 11 residues. CDR3 bases: TGTGCCAGCAGTCCCTCCCGCGAGCAGTACTTC. Protein: CASSPSREQYF.

The CDR3 is CASHTGSGANVLTF. The DNA for the CDR3 is TGTGCCAGCCACACAGGGTCTGGGGCCAACGTCCTGACTTTC. The rearrangement joins TRBV19 to TRBJ2-6; a possible D gene is TRBD1 (6 bases). The CDR3 has 14 amino acids. Looked up from germline, CDR1 is LNHDA and CDR2 is SQIVND (reference sequence). Trimming shortened V by 9 bases and J by 1 base, and 10 bases separated the two germline ends.

V gene TRBV7-2 combines with J gene TRBJ2-5; 8 positions match TRBD1. Germline-derived CDR1 and CDR2 are SGHTA and FQGNSA. J lost 4 bases, V lost 3 bases, and 4 bases had no gene match. The CDR3 is made up of 14 amino acids. The CDR3 nucleotides read TGTGCCAGCAGCTTCGGACAGGGTAGAGAGACCCAGTACTTC. Translation: CASSFGQGRETQYF.